These 3 T cell receptor beta chains share one sample of origin, sequenced in a study of blood T cell repertoires in COVID-19. Libraries were prepared by immunoSEQ multiplex PCR; TCRdb keeps only in-frame clonotypes and omits some of them. The sample contains 250,000 to 300,000 clones, approximately 91% of which appear only once. The specimen sequenced was PBMCs or T cells enriched from blood (not recorded which). The origin of the receptors is a woman aged 40 to 55 with acute COVID-19.

This chain links TRBV9 with TRBJ1-2, with 7 bases aligning to TRBD1. Germline V gene data show CDR1 as SGDLS and CDR2 as YYNGEE. This CDR3 contains 15 residues. V trimming: 3 bases; J trimming: 2 bases; junction bases outside the gene matches: 7. The CDR3 sequence: CASSAKGGQNYGYTF. In nucleotides, the CDR3 is TGTGCCAGCAGCGCCAAAGGGGGACAGAACTATGGCTACACCTTC.

This clone was seen a handful of times. The chain joins TRBV11-3 to TRBJ2-7, with D tentatively TRBD1 (6 bases). Germline V gene lookup returns CDR1 SGHNT and CDR2 YENEEA. Trimming pared 2 bases from V and 7 bases from J, leaving 15 bases between. This CDR3 contains 14 residues. CDR3 DNA: TGTGCCAGCAGCTTATGGATAACAGGGACAGAGCAGTACTTC. It encodes CASSLWITGTEQYF.

The rearrangement uses TRBV24-1 and TRBJ2-3, with 16 bases identical to TRBD2. The germline V gene has CDR1 KGHDR and CDR2 SFDVKD. Unmatched junction bases numbered 7, after V lost 3 bases and J lost 5 bases. The CDR3 covers 18 residues. The CDR3 bases are TGTGCCACCAGTGATCCGGGACTAGCGGGAGGGCCCTTAGATACGCAGTATTTT. Protein: CATSDPGLAGGPLDTQYF.